Sequencing of this T cell receptor (beta chain) was carried out in a study of blood T cell repertoires in COVID-19. Sequencing used immunoSEQ multiplex PCR; TCRdb keeps in-frame clones, though not all of them. The profile shows 90,000 to 120,000 clones, about 79% of them singletons. V lost 1 base and J lost 0; bases outside the gene matches: 6. The CDR3 is 17 residues long. Germline CDR1 reads MGHRA; CDR2 reads YSYEKL. V is TRBV4-1 and J is TRBJ1-3; 7 bases map to TRBD1. This clonotype was obtained from a woman aged 80 or over with active or convalescent COVID-19. Sequencing input: peripheral blood. The CDR3 DNA sequence: TGCGCCAGCAGCCAAGCGGGGACAGCCAACTCTGGAAACACCATATATTTT. Amino acids: CASSQAGTANSGNTIYF.